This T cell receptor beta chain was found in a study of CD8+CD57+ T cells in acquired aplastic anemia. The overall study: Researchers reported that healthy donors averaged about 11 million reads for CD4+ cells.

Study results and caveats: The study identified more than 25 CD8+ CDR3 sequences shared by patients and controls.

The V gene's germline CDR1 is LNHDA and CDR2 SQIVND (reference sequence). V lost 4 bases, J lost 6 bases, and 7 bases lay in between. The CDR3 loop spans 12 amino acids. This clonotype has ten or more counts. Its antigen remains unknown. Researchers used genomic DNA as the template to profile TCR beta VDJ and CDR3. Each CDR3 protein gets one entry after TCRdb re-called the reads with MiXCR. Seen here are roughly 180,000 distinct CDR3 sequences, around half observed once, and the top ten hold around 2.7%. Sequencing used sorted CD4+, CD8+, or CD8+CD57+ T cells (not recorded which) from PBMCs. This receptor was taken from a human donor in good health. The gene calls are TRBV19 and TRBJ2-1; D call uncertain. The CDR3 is CASSKVGNEQFF. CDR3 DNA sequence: TGTGCCAGTAGTAAAGTCGGCAATGAGCAGTTCTTC.